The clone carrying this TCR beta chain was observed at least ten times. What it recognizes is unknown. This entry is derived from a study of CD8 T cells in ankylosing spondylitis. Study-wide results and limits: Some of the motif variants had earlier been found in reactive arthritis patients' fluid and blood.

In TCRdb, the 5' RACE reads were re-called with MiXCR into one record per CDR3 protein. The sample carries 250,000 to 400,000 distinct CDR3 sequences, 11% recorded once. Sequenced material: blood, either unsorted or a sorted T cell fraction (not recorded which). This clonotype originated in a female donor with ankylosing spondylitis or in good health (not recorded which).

DNA for the CDR3: TGCGCCAGCAGCTTGTCGCGGGGGCTGACAGATACGCAGTATTTT. Its translation: CASSLSRGLTDTQYF. The chain has TRBV5-1 and TRBJ2-3; a possible D gene is TRBD2 (7 bases). Germline CDR1 and CDR2: SGHRS and YFSETQ. CDR3 size: 15 residues. The ends were cut back, 1 base at V and 3 bases at J, with 12 bases in the middle.